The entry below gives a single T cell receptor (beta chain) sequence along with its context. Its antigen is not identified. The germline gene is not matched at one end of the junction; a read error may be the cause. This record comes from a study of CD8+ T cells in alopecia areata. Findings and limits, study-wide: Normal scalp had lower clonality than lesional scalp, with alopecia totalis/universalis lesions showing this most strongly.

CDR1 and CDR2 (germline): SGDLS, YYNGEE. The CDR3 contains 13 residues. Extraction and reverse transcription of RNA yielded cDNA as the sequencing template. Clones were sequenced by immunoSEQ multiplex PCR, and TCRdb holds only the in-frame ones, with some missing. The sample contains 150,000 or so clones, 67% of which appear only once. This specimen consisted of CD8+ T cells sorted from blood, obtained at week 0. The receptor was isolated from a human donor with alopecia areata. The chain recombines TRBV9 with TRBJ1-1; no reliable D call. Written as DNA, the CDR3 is TGTGCCACATCCATGCTACTGAACGCTGAAGCTTTCTTT. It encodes CATSMLLNAEAFF.